These 29 T cell receptor beta chains share one sample of origin, sequenced in a study of blood T cell repertoires in COVID-19. Some clones are missing from TCRdb's copy, which holds only in-frame ones; the method was immunoSEQ multiplex PCR. The data contain 130,000 to 150,000 clones, more than 70% of them singletons. Input material: peripheral blood. The receptors originated from a man aged 60 to 75 with active or convalescent COVID-19.

The chain is built from TRBV5-5 and TRBJ2-7, with D perhaps TRBD2 (6 bases). V lost 2 bases and J 3 bases, leaving 12 bases between the germline ends. The CDR3 extends over 14 amino acids. Germline V gives CDR1 SGHKS, CDR2 YYEKEE (reference sequence). The CDR3 region has the DNA TGTGCCAGCAGCTTCGCGGGGTTGAGCTACGAGCAGTACTTC. Translation gives CASSFAGLSYEQYF.

The CDR3 is CASSQEHRHPGNTEAFF. The CDR3, as DNA: TGCGCCAGCAGCCAAGAACACCGACACCCCGGGAACACTGAAGCTTTCTTT. The V gene is TRBV4-3, the J gene TRBJ1-1; no clear D. Germline-derived CDR1 and CDR2 are LGHNA and YSLEER. The CDR3 spans 17 residues. V lost 0 bases to trimming and J lost 1 base, with 15 bases between them.

This clone was seen only once. The chain joins TRBV13 to TRBJ2-7, with 8 positions matching TRBD2. CDR1 PRHDT and CDR2 FYEKMQ come from the germline V gene (reference sequence). CDR3 length equals 17 residues. V was clipped by 1 base and J by 2 bases; unmatched bases: 10. The chain's CDR3 is CASSLVVAGTTPYEQYF. The CDR3 bases are TGTGCCAGCAGCTTAGTAGTAGCGGGGACAACCCCCTACGAGCAGTACTTC.

This chain links TRBV29-1 with TRBJ1-2, with a possible D match to TRBD1 (5 bases). Between the trimmed V and J ends, which lost 6 bases and 3 bases, there was a span of 14 bases. CDR3 length: 13 amino acids. The germline gives CDR1 SQVTM, CDR2 ANQGSEA. DNA of the CDR3: TGCAGCGTATATAGCCAGGGATACTATGGCTACACCTTC. Its translation is CSVYSQGYYGYTF.

This chain connects TRBV5-1 to TRBJ1-4; perhaps TRBD1 as D (6 bases). V lost 2 bases to trimming and J lost 8 bases, with 13 bases between them. Germline CDR1 is SGHRS and CDR2 is YFSETQ. CDR3 size: 14 residues. CDR3 loop: CASSFQGLGEKLFF. CDR3 DNA sequence: TGCGCCAGCAGCTTCCAGGGGCTTGGAGAAAAACTGTTTTTT.

DNA for the CDR3: TGCGCCAGCAGCTTAGGGGACAGGGTATTGTATGAGCAGTTCTTC. The encoded protein is CASSLGDRVLYEQFF. The chain employs TRBV5-1 and TRBJ2-1; 9 bases fit TRBD1. The CDR3 is 15 amino acids. Germline V CDR1 and CDR2: SGHRS, YFSETQ. J was trimmed by 8 bases and V by 2 bases; bases with no gene match: 8.

The rearrangement uses TRBV19 and TRBJ1-5; perhaps TRBD1 as D (5 bases). V was shortened by 5 bases and J by 7 bases, with 18 bases between the two germline ends. The CDR3 spans 15 residues. Germline V gene lookup returns CDR1 LNHDA and CDR2 SQIVND (reference sequence). CDR3 coding DNA: TGTGCCAGTAGTTCGGCAGGGAACTCGGGCCAGCCCCAGCATTTT. Protein: CASSSAGNSGQPQHF. Supplemented by reference TRBV19 and TRBJ1-5, the full variable domain reads DGGITQSPKYLFRKEGQNVTLSCEQNLNHDAMYWYRQDPGQGLRLIYYSQIVNDFQKGDIAEGYSVSREKKESFPLTVTSAQKNPTAFYLCASSSAGNSGQPQHFGDGTRLSIL.

The chain links TRBV19 to TRBJ1-3; possibly TRBD1 for D (6 bases). Germline values: CDR1 LNHDA, CDR2 SQIVND (reference sequence). Trimming left V 7 bases short and J 0 bases short, with 10 bases between. The CDR3 totals 14 residues. The CDR3 DNA reads as TGTGCCAGTACTTGGGACACCTCTGGAAACACCATATATTTT. It specifies CASTWDTSGNTIYF.

The rearrangement uses TRBV5-1 and TRBJ1-5, with D hard to call. Germline-derived CDR1 and CDR2 are SGHRS and YFSETQ. CDR3 length: 11 amino acids. The V end was cut by 7 bases, the J end by 1 base, with 3 bases between. For the CDR3, the DNA is TGCGCCAGCCGGAGCAATCAGCCCCAGCATTTT. Amino acid sequence: CASRSNQPQHF.

The rearrangement links TRBV6-2 or TRBV6-3 to TRBJ1-5; tentatively, D is TRBD1 (6 bases). V was trimmed by 3 bases and J by 4 bases, leaving 10 bases between them. Germline lookup yields CDR1 MNHEY and CDR2 SVGEGT. The CDR3 spans 14 residues. CDR3 sequence reads: CASSYSGQNQPQHF. DNA of the CDR3: TGTGCCAGCAGTTATTCGGGACAAAATCAGCCCCAGCATTTT.

This chain joins TRBV10-3 and TRBJ1-5, with 7 bases aligning to TRBD1. Germline CDR1 is ENHRY and CDR2 is SYGVKD. The CDR3 totals 15 residues. V dropped 3 bases and J dropped 7; count of bases not matched to a gene: 9. The CDR3 DNA reads TGTGCCATCAGTGACCCTGACAGGGTCGGCCAGCCCCAGCATTTT. This codes for CAISDPDRVGQPQHF.

The chain uses TRBV12-3 or TRBV12-4 and TRBJ1-2; the D is unclear. Trimming cost V 3 bases and J 6 bases, with 8 bases left between them. The CDR3 loop spans 12 amino acids. CDR3: CASSLGGHGYTF. The DNA of the CDR3 is TGTGCCAGCAGTTTGGGAGGTCATGGCTACACCTTC.

The V call is TRBV29-1, the J call TRBJ1-1, with 7 bases fitting TRBD1. The junction had 3 bases not matched to a gene; V was cut back by 0 bases and J by 11 bases. The CDR3 spans 11 residues. Germline CDR1 reads SQVTM; CDR2 reads ANQGSEA. CDR3 loop: CSVEETGWAFF. The CDR3 bases are TGCAGCGTTGAAGAGACAGGGTGGGCTTTCTTT. The whole variable domain, remainder taken from reference TRBV29-1 and TRBJ1-1, is SAVISQKPSRDICQRGTSLTIQCQVDSQVTMMFWYRQQPGQSLTLIATANQGSEATYESGFVIDKFPISRPNLTFSTLTVSNMSPEDSSIYLCSVEETGWAFFGQGTRLTVV.

The chain employs TRBV14 and TRBJ2-3; the D gene is possibly TRBD2 (5 bases). Looked up from germline, CDR1 is SGHDN and CDR2 is FVKESK. The CDR3 is 14 residues long. V shed 3 bases and J shed 1 base, with 8 bases lying between them. For the CDR3, the DNA is TGTGCCAGCAGCCAGACGCGGGGCACAGATACGCAGTATTTT. It translates to CASSQTRGTDTQYF.

This chain joins TRBV7-2 and TRBJ2-7; 10 nucleotides match TRBD2. The CDR3 sequence is 13 residues long. Trimming cost V 11 bases and J 3 bases; bases outside gene matches: 7. Germline lookup yields CDR1 SGHTA and CDR2 FQGNSA. The CDR3 here is CAGGLAGVYEQYF. Written as DNA, the CDR3 is TGTGCCGGCGGCCTAGCGGGAGTCTACGAGCAGTACTTC. The full variable domain, its missing parts supplied by reference TRBV7-2 and TRBJ2-7, is GAGVSQSPSNKVTEKGKDVELRCDPISGHTALYWYRQSLGQGLEFLIYFQGNSAPDKSGLPSDRFSAERTGGSVSTLTIQRTQQEDSAVYLCAGGLAGVYEQYFGPGTRLTVT.

A few counts support this clone. The genes are TRBV4-1 and TRBJ1-2; possible D gene TRBD1, 5 bases. Germline CDR1 MGHRA, CDR2 YSYEKL. The CDR3 contains 14 residues. V was trimmed by 2 bases and J by 5 bases, leaving 12 bases between them. CDR3 residues: CASSQWGSGYGYTF. The CDR3 nucleotides read TGCGCCAGCAGCCAATGGGGCAGTGGGTATGGCTACACCTTC.

On this clone: Other DNA variants within this sample encode the same CDR3. The chain carries TRBV27 and TRBJ1-1, with TRBD1 identical over 8 bases. The ends lost 3 bases at V and 4 bases at J; junction bases unmatched: 4. CDR3 length equals 14 residues. The germline V gene has CDR1 MNHEY and CDR2 SMNVEV (reference sequence). The CDR3 protein is CASSLGTGGTEAFF. For the CDR3, the DNA is TGTGCCAGCAGTTTGGGCACAGGGGGCACTGAAGCTTTCTTT.

This clone was seen only once. In DNA form, the CDR3 reads TGTGCCAGCACCCCGTCGGGCTATGGCTACACCTTC. Translation: CASTPSGYGYTF. J is TRBJ1-2 and V is TRBV6-5; D unclear. V was trimmed by 7 bases and J by 4 bases, leaving 10 bases between them. The V gene's germline CDR1 is MNHEY and CDR2 SVGAGI. The length of the CDR3 is 12 residues.

J is TRBJ1-3 and V is TRBV6-5; tentative D call: TRBD1 (6 bases). Between the trimmed V and J ends, which lost 6 bases and 3 bases, there was a span of 12 bases. The CDR3 extends over 14 amino acids. Germline CDR1 and CDR2: MNHEY and SVGAGI. CDR3 loop: CASRQGVNGNTIYF. CDR3 DNA sequence: TGTGCCAGCAGACAGGGAGTGAATGGAAACACCATATATTTT.

CDR3 loop: CASSQDRSGGPLGEQFF. The CDR3 DNA follows: TGCGCCAGCAGCCAAGATCGCTCGGGAGGGCCGTTGGGTGAGCAGTTCTTC. V and J are TRBV4-3 and TRBJ2-1; 8 bases are shared with TRBD2. With 0 bases clipped from V and 9 bases from J, the junction kept 13 bases outside the gene matches. The CDR3 has 17 amino acids. Germline V gives CDR1 LGHNA, CDR2 YSLEER.

The chain recombines TRBV18 with TRBJ1-1; TRBD1 might be the D (5 bases). The germline V gene encodes CDR1 KGHSH and CDR2 LQKENI. V was trimmed by 3 bases and J by 4 bases, leaving 12 bases between them. The CDR3 contains 14 residues. The CDR3 region is CASSPLTGGTEAFF. CDR3 nucleotide sequence: TGTGCCAGCTCACCTCTCACCGGGGGCACTGAAGCTTTCTTT.

The chain links TRBV20-1 to TRBJ2-3; weak D call: TRBD2 (5 bases). Germline CDR1 reads DFQATT; CDR2 reads SNEGSKA (reference sequence). The CDR3 loop spans 11 amino acids. The V gene lost 6 bases and the J gene lost 8 bases, with 12 bases spanning the gap. CDR3 protein: CSASGEGTQYF. The CDR3, as DNA: TGCAGTGCGTCCGGAGAGGGTACGCAGTATTTT.

This clone was seen only a few times. J is TRBJ1-1 and V is TRBV4-1, with D tentatively TRBD1 (6 bases). The CDR3 is 15 amino acids. CDR1 is MGHRA, CDR2 YSYEKL, per germline. V lost 4 bases and J lost 1, with 13 bases in between. The CDR3 DNA is TGCGCCAGCAGCCCCGCACCGGACAGGAACACTGAAGCTTTCTTT. Translating it yields CASSPAPDRNTEAFF.

The table lists this clone with a count of one. The chain carries TRBV7-9 and TRBJ2-7, with 10 positions matching TRBD2. This CDR3 spans 17 amino acids. The junction had 9 bases not matched to a gene; V was cut back by 1 base and J by 3 bases. Germline CDR1 and CDR2: SEHNR and FQNEAQ (reference sequence). CDR3 protein: CASSLGLAGAINYEQYF. CDR3 DNA sequence: TGTGCCAGCAGCTTAGGTCTAGCGGGAGCTATCAACTACGAGCAGTACTTC.

This clone appeared once. The chain is built from TRBV6-5 and TRBJ1-6, with no clear D. Germline V lookup: CDR1 MNHEY, CDR2 SVGAGI. The CDR3 has 15 amino acids. V lost 8 bases and J lost 7, with 18 bases in between. The CDR3: CASLPDTPSNSPLHF. Here the CDR3 DNA reads TGTGCCAGCCTTCCTGATACTCCAAGCAATTCACCCCTCCACTTT.

This clone was counted a single time. The chain employs TRBV9 and TRBJ2-1; TRBD2 aligns across 8 bases. The CDR3 contains 15 residues. J gave up 5 bases and V 2 bases, and 6 bases lay outside the gene matches. Germline assignment: CDR1 SGDLS and CDR2 YYNGEE. The CDR3 sequence is CASSVIAGSDNEQFF. The CDR3 DNA reads TGTGCCAGCAGCGTTATAGCGGGATCCGACAATGAGCAGTTCTTC. The full variable domain, its missing parts supplied by reference TRBV9 and TRBJ2-1, is DSGVTQTPKHLITATGQRVTLRCSPRSGDLSVYWYQQSLDQGLQFLIQYYNGEERAKGNILERFSAQQFPDLHSELNLSSLELGDSALYFCASSVIAGSDNEQFFGPGTRLTVL.

The rearrangement links TRBV21-1 to TRBJ2-7; whether TRBD2, the table's D call, matches the DNA was not checked. TRBV21-1 counts as a pseudogene. The CDR3 is 16 residues long. The CDR3 protein is CASSKLGREGDYEQYF. As DNA, the CDR3 is TGTGCCAGCAGCAAATTGGGGCGGGAGGGAGATTACGAGCAGTACTTC.

Here the CDR3 reads CASSQASGGYYNEQFF. DNA of the CDR3: TGTGCCAGCAGCCAAGCTAGCGGGGGGTACTACAATGAGCAGTTCTTC. The gene calls are TRBV4-2 and TRBJ2-1; 11 bases agree with TRBD2. Germline assignment: CDR1 LGHNA and CDR2 YNFKEQ. Trimming removed 1 base from V and 3 bases from J; junction bases left unmatched: 2. The CDR3 is 16 residues long.

CDR3 coding DNA: TGCGCCAGCAGCATTCGCCCGGGTTCGGACACTGAAGCTTTCTTT. Amino acid sequence: CASSIRPGSDTEAFF. This chain joins TRBV4-3 and TRBJ1-1, with D unclear. The CDR3 runs to 15 residues. V was cut by 5 bases and J by 3 bases, with 16 bases left in between. CDR1 is LGHNA and CDR2 is YSLEER in the germline V gene.